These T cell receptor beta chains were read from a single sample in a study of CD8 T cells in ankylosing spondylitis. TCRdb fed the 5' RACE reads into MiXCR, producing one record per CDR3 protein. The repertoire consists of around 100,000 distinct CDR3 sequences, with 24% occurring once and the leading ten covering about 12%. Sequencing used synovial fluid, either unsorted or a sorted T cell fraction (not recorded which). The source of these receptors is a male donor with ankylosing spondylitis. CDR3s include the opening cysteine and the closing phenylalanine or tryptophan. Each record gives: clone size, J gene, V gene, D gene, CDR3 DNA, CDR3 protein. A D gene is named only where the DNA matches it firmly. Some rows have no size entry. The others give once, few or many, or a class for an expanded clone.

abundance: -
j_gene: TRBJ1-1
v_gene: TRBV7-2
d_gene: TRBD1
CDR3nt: TGTGCCAGCAGTTGGACAGGAAACACTGAAGCTTTCTTT
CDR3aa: CASSWTGNTEAFF

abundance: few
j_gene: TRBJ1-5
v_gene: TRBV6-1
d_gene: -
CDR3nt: TGTGCCAGCAGTGACAGAAGGGGCGCTAAGAGCAATCAGCCCCAGCATTTT
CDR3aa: CASSDRRGAKSNQPQHF

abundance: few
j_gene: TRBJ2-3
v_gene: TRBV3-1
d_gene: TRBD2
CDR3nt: TGTGCCAGCAGCCAAGCTCTACTAGCGGGACGCACAGATACGCAGTATTTT
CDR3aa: CASSQALLAGRTDTQYF

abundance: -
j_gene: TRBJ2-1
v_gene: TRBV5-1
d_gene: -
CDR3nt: TGCGCCAGCAGCCCGATAGGAAACAGGGGGGGATACAATGAGCAGTTCTTC
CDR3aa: CASSPIGNRGGYNEQFF

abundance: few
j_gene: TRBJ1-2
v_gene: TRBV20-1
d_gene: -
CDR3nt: TGCAGTGCTAGAGTAAATGGGCCAGGCTCTACCTATGGCTACACCTTC
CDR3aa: CSARVNGPGSTYGYTF

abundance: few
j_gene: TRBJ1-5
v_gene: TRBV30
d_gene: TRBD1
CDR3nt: TGTGCCTGGGACAGGCGAGGAGGGGGCGGACAGCCCCAGCATTTT
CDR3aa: CAWDRRGGGGQPQHF

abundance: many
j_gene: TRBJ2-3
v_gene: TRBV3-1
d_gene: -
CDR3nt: TGTGCCAGCAGCCAAGGTCCCGGAGGGAGTGGAACAGATACGCAGTATTTT
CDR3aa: CASSQGPGGSGTDTQYF

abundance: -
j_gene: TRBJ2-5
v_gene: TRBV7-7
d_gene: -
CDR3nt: TGTGCCAGCAGCGTTTGGGGGGAAGAGACCCAGTACTTC
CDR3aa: CASSVWGEETQYF

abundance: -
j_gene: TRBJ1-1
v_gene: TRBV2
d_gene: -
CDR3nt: TGTGCCAGCAGCCTCCTCCACACCCGAGGGACTGAAGCTTTCTTT
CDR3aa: CASSLLHTRGTEAFF

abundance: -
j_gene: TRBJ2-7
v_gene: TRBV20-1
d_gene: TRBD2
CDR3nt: TGCAGTGCTGACTGGGGTCGGGGGGTAGACGAGCAGTACTTC
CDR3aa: CSADWGRGVDEQYF

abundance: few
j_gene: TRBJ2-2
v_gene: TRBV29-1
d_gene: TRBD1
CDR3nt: TGCAGCGTTGTTAGGGGGCTGAACACCGGGGAGCTGTTTTTT
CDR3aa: CSVVRGLNTGELFF

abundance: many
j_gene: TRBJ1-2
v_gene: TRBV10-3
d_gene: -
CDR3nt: TGTGCCATCAGAAGGGAAACTAACTATGGCTACACCTTC
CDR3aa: CAIRRETNYGYTF

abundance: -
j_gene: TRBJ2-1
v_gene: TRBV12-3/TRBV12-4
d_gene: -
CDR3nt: TGTGCCAGCAGTTTCGGAGGTTTTAGCTATGAGCAGTTCTTC
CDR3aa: CASSFGGFSYEQFF

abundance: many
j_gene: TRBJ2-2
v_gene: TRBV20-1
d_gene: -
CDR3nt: TGCAGTGCTCCTCGGAGAGACAACGCGAACACCGGGGAGCTGTTTTTT
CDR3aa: CSAPRRDNANTGELFF

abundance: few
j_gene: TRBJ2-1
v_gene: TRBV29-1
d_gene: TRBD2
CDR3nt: TGCAGCGTTGAACGGCTAGCGGCAGCCGTTGAGCAGTTCTTC
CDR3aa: CSVERLAAAVEQFF

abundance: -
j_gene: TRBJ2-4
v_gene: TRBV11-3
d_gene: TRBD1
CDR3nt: TGTGCCAGCAGCCGGGGACAGGGCGAAAACATTCAGTACTTC
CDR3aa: CASSRGQGENIQYF

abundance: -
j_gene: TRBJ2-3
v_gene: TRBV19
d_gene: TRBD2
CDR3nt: TGTGCCAGCAAATCAGCGGGGGATACGCAGTATTTT
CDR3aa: CASKSAGDTQYF

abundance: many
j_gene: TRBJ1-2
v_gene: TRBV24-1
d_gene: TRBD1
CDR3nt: TGTGCCACCAGTGATGACACCGGGACAGAGTATGGCTACACCTTC
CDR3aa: CATSDDTGTEYGYTF

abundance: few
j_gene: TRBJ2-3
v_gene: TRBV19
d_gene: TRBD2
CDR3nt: TGTGCCAGTAGTAGGACTAGCGGGGGCACAGATACGCAGTATTTT
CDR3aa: CASSRTSGGTDTQYF

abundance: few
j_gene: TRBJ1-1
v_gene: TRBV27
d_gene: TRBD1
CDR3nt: TGTGCCAGCAGTCTAGGACAGGGAGTATGGAACACTGAAGCTTTCTTT
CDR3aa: CASSLGQGVWNTEAFF